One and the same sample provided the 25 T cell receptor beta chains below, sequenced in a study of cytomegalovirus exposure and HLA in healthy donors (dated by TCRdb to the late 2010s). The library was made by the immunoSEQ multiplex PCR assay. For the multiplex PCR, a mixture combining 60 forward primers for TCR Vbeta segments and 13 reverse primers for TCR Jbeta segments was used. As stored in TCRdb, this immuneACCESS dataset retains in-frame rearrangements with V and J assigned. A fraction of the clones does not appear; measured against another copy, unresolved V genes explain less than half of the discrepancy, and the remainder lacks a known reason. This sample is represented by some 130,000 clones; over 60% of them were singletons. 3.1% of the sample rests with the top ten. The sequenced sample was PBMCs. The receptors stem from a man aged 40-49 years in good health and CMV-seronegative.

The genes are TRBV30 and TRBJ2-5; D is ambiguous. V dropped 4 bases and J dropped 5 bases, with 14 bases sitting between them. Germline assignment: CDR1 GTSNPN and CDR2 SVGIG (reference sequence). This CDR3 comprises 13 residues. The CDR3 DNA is TGTGCCTGGATGAGGTCATTCGGGGAGACCCAGTACTTC. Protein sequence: CAWMRSFGETQYF.

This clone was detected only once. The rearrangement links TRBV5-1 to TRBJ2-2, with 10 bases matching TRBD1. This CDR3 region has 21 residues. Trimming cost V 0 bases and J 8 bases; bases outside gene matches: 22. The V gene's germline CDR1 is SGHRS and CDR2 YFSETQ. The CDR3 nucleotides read TGCGCCAGCAGCTTGGTTTGGACAGGGGGTCGCAGGGGCAGTGTTGGAGGGGAGCTGTTTTTT. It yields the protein CASSLVWTGGRRGSVGGELFF.

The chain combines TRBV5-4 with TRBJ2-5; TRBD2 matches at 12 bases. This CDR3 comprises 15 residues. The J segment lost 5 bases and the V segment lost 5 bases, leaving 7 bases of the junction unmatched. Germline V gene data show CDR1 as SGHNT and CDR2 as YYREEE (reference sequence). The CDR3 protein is CASRPTSGGWETQYF. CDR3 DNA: TGTGCCAGCAGACCGACTAGCGGGGGTTGGGAGACCCAGTACTTC.

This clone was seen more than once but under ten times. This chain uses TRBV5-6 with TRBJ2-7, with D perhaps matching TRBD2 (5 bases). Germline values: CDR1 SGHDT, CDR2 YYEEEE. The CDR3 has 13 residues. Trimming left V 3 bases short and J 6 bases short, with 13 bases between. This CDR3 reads CASSWSIRGEQYF. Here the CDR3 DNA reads TGTGCCAGCAGCTGGTCGATCCGGGGCGAGCAGTACTTC.

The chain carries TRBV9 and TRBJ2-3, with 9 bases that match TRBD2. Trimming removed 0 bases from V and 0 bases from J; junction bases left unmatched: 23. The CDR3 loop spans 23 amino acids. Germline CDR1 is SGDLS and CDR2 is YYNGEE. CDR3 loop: CASSVGVTSGTNEPPLSTDTQYF. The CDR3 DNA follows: TGTGCCAGCAGCGTAGGGGTGACTAGCGGAACCAATGAACCGCCCTTGAGCACAGATACGCAGTATTTT.

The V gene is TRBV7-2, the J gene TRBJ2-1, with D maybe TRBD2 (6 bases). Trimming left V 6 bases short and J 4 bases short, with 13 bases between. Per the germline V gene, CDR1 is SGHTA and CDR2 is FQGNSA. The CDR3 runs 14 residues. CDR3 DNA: TGTGCCAGCAGTGGCGGGATGGGGTACAATGAGCAGTTCTTC. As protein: CASSGGMGYNEQFF.

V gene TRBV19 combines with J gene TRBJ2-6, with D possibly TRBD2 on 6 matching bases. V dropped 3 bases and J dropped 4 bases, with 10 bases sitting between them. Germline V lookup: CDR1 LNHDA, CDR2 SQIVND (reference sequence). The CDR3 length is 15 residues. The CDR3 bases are TGTGCCAGTAGTATTCGGGGGTCCGGGGCCAACGTCCTGACTTTC. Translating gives CASSIRGSGANVLTF.

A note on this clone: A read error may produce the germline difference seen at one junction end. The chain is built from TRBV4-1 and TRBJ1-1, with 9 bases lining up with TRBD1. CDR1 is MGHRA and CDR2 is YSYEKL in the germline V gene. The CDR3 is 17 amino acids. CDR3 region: CASNQVGSGTGSTEAFF. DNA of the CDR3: TGCGCCAGCAACCAAGTCGGATCCGGGACAGGGAGCACTGAAGCTTTCTTT.

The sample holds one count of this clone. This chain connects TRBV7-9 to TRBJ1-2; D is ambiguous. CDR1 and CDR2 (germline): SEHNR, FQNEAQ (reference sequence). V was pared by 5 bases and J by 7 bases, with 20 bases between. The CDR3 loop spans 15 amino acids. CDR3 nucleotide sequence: TGTGCCAGCAGCCTCAATATGGGCCCGGCGGGTGGCTACACCTTC. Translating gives CASSLNMGPAGGYTF.

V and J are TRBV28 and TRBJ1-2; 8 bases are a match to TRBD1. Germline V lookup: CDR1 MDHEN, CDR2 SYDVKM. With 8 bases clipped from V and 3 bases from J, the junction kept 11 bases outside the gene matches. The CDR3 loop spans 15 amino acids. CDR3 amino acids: CASEAQGAGDYGYTF. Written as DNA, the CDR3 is TGTGCCAGCGAGGCCCAGGGGGCCGGCGACTATGGCTACACCTTC.

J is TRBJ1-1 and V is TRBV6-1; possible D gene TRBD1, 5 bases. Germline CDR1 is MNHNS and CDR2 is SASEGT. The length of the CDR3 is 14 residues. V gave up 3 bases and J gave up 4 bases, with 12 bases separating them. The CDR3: CASSDGGYSTEAFF. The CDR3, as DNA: TGTGCCAGCAGTGACGGGGGATATTCCACTGAAGCTTTCTTT.

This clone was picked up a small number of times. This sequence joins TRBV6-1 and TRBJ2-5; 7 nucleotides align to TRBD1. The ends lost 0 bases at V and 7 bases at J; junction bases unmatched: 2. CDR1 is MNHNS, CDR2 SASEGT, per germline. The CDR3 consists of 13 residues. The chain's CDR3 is CASSEATGRTQYF. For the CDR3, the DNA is TGTGCCAGCAGTGAAGCGACAGGGCGGACCCAGTACTTC.

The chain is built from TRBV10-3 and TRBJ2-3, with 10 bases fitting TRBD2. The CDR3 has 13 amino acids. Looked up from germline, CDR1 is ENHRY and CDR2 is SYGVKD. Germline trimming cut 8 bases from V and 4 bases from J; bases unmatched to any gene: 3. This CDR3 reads CAIGLAGADTQYF. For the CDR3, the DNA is TGTGCCATCGGTCTAGCGGGGGCAGATACGCAGTATTTT.

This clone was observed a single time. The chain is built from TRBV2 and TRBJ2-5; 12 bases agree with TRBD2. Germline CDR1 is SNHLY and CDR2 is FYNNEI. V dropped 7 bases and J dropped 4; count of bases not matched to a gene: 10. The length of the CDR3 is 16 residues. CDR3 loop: CASTLPGGLAGETQYF. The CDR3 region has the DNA TGTGCCAGCACCCTCCCGGGGGGACTAGCGGGAGAGACCCAGTACTTC. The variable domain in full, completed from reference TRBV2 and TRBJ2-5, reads EPEVTQTPSHQVTQMGQEVILRCVPISNHLYFYWYRQILGQKVEFLVSFYNNEISEKSEIFDDQFSVERPDGSNFTLKIRSTKLEDSAMYFCASTLPGGLAGETQYFGPGTRLLVL.

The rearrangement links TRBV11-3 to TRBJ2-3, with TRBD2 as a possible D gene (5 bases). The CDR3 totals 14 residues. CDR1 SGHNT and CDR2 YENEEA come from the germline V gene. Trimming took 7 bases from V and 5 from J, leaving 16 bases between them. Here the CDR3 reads CASNNEGLGDTQYF. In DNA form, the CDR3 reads TGTGCCAGCAATAACGAGGGATTGGGAGATACGCAGTATTTT. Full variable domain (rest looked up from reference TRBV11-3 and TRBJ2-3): EAGVVQSPRYKIIEKKQPVAFWCNPISGHNTLYWYLQNLGQGPELLIRYENEEAVDDSQLPKDRFSAERLKGVDSTLKIQPAELGDSAVYLCASNNEGLGDTQYFGPGTRLTVL.

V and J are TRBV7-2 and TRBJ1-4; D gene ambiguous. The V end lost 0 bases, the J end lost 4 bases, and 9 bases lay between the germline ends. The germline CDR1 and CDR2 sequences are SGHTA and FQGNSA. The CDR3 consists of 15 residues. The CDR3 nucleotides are TGTGCCAGCAGCTTAGCGGCAAGAAGTAATGAAAAACTGTTTTTT. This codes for CASSLAARSNEKLFF.

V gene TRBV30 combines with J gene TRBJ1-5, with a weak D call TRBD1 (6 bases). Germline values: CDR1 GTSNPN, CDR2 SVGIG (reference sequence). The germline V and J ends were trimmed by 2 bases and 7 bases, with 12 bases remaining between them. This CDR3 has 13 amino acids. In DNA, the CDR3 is TGTGCCTGGAGTTACACAGGGAACCAGCCCCAGCATTTT. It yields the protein CAWSYTGNQPQHF.

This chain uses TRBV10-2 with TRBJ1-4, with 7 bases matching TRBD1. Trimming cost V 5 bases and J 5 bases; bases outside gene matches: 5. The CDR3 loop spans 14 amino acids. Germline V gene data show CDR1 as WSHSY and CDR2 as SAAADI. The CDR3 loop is CASSTGDVNEKLFF. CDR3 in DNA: TGCGCCAGCAGTACAGGGGATGTGAATGAAAAACTGTTTTTT.

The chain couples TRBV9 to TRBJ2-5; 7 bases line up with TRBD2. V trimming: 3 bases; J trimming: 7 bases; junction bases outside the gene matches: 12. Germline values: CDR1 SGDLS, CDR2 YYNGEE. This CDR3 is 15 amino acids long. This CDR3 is CASSDGSGTRGTQYF. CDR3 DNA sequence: TGTGCCAGCAGCGATGGAAGCGGGACCCGAGGGACCCAGTACTTC. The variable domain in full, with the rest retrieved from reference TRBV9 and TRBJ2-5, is DSGVTQTPKHLITATGQRVTLRCSPRSGDLSVYWYQQSLDQGLQFLIQYYNGEERAKGNILERFSAQQFPDLHSELNLSSLELGDSALYFCASSDGSGTRGTQYFGPGTRLLVL.

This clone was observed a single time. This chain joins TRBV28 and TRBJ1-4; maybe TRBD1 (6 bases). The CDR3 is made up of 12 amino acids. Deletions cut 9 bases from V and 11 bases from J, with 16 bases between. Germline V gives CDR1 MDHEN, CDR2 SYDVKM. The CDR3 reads CASNVGRGKLFF. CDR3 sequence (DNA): TGTGCCAGTAACGTCGGGAGGGGGAAACTGTTTTTT.

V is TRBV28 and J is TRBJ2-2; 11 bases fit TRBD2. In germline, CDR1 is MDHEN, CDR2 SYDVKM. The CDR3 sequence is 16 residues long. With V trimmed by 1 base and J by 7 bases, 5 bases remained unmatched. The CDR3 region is CASSLLAGGGHGELFF. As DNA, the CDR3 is TGTGCCAGCAGTTTATTAGCGGGGGGGGGCCACGGGGAGCTGTTTTTT.

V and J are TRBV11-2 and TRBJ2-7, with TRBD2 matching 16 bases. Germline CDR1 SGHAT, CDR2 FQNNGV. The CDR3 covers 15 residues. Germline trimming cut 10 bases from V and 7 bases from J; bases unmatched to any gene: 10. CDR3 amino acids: CAISPGLAGGGEQYF. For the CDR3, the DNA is TGTGCCATATCACCGGGACTAGCGGGAGGGGGGGAGCAGTACTTC.

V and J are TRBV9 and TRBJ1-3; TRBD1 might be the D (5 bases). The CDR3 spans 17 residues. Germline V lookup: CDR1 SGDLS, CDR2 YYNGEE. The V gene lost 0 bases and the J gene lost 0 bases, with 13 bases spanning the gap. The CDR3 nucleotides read TGTGCCAGCAGCGTAGATGGTAGGGGATTCTCTGGAAACACCATATATTTT. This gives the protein CASSVDGRGFSGNTIYF.

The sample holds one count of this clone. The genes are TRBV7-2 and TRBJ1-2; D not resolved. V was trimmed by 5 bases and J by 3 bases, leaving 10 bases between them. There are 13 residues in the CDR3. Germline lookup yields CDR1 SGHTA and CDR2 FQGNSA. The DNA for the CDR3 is TGTGCCAGCAGCGCGGACTTAGACTATGGCTACACCTTC. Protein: CASSADLDYGYTF.

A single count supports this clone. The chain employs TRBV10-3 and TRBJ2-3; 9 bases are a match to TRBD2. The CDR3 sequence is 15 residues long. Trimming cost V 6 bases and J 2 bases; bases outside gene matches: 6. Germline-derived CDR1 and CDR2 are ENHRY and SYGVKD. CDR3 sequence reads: CAISWTSENTDTQYF. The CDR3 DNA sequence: TGTGCCATCAGCTGGACTAGCGAGAACACAGATACGCAGTATTTT.